These 17 T cell receptor beta chains were all obtained from the same sample, sequenced in a study of OX40 agonist ivuxolimab in advanced cancers. TCRdb keeps only in-frame clones here, not all; method: immunoSEQ multiplex PCR. The sample lists around 70,000 clones, roughly 89% occurring once. The starting material was CD4+ or CD8+ T cells sorted from blood, obtained in a trial of the OX40 agonist ivuxolimab. These TCRs come from an adult with an advanced solid tumor such as melanoma, head and neck, liver or kidney cancer.

The rearrangement joins TRBV29-1 to TRBJ1-2; the D gene is possibly TRBD1 (5 bases). CDR1 is SQVTM and CDR2 is ANQGSEA in the germline V gene. CDR3 length: 12 amino acids. The ends were cut back, 4 bases at V and 10 bases at J, with 16 bases in the middle. The CDR3 protein is CSVGNKGKDYTF. The DNA of the CDR3 is TGCAGCGTTGGAAATAAGGGGAAGGACTACACCTTC.

This clone was recorded a few times. The rearrangement uses TRBV5-8 and TRBJ2-3; TRBD1 aligns across 8 bases. J gave up 3 bases and V 3 bases, and 3 bases lay outside the gene matches. CDR3 length equals 14 residues. CDR1 and CDR2 (germline): SGHTS, YDEGEE. The CDR3 coding sequence is TGTGCCAGCAGCTCAGACAGGGGAACAGATACGCAGTATTTT. The encoded protein is CASSSDRGTDTQYF.

This clone appeared a single time. The chain recombines TRBV7-2 with TRBJ2-5; TRBD2 matches 10 bases. J was trimmed by 5 bases and V by 3 bases; bases with no gene match: 6. This CDR3 comprises 15 residues. Germline CDR1 is SGHTA and CDR2 is FQGNSA. The CDR3 loop is CASSLVLAGQETQYF. For the CDR3, the DNA is TGTGCCAGCAGCTTGGTACTAGCGGGACAGGAGACCCAGTACTTC.

This clone was seen just once. The chain combines TRBV2 with TRBJ1-4; tentative D call: TRBD1 (6 bases). V was trimmed by 6 bases and J by 8 bases, leaving 7 bases between them. From germline, CDR1 is SNHLY and CDR2 FYNNEI. This CDR3 region has 11 residues. The CDR3 DNA follows: TGTGCCAGCAGCAGGGGCGAAAAACTGTTTTTT. Translation gives CASSRGEKLFF.

The chain couples TRBV18 to TRBJ2-1, with 13 bases identical to TRBD2. The CDR3 loop spans 16 amino acids. Germline lookup yields CDR1 KGHSH and CDR2 LQKENI. J was trimmed by 7 bases and V by 2 bases; bases with no gene match: 5. The CDR3: CASSPSRTSGRNEQFF. CDR3 DNA: TGTGCCAGCTCACCATCTCGGACTAGCGGGAGAAATGAGCAGTTCTTC.

In DNA form, the CDR3 reads TGTGCCAGCAGCGTAATATCCGGCAACTATGGCTACACCTTC. Its translation is CASSVISGNYGYTF. The chain recombines TRBV9 with TRBJ1-2, with D uncertain. V was pared by 1 base and J by 2 bases, with 9 bases between. Germline CDR1 reads SGDLS; CDR2 reads YYNGEE. The CDR3 runs 14 residues.

The chain couples TRBV13 to TRBJ1-2, with 9 positions matching TRBD1. The CDR3 is made up of 15 amino acids. V shed 4 bases, J shed 4 bases, and the junction held 7 bases outside the gene matches. Germline V gene data show CDR1 as PRHDT and CDR2 as FYEKMQ (reference sequence). Here the CDR3 reads CASSSRQGGVYGYTF. In DNA, the CDR3 is TGTGCCAGCAGCTCCAGACAGGGGGGAGTCTATGGCTACACCTTC.

This rearrangement joins TRBV7-9 to TRBJ2-5; 7 bases map to TRBD2. The CDR3 spans 15 residues. V gave up 3 bases and J gave up 5 bases; unmatched junction bases: 9. Looked up from germline, CDR1 is SEHNR and CDR2 is FQNEAQ (reference sequence). In DNA, the CDR3 is TGTGCCAGCAGCTTTTTGACCGGGGGGTCGGAGACCCAGTACTTC. Its protein is CASSFLTGGSETQYF.

The chain has TRBV5-4 and TRBJ1-2, with 12 bases identical to TRBD1. Germline CDR1 reads SGHNT; CDR2 reads YYREEE (reference sequence). V shed 0 bases and J 6 bases; nucleotides not matched to a gene: 6. There are 16 residues in the CDR3. CDR3 sequence (DNA): TGTGCCAGCAGCTTGGGGGACAGGGGGCCCCTCCATGGCTACACCTTC. Translation gives CASSLGDRGPLHGYTF.

The chain joins TRBV28 to TRBJ2-7; TRBD2 might be the D (6 bases). Germline V gene data show CDR1 as MDHEN and CDR2 as SYDVKM. The CDR3 loop spans 17 amino acids. The V end was cut by 4 bases, the J end by 0 bases, with 19 bases between. In DNA form, the CDR3 reads TGTGCCAGCAGTTACTCCTGGACTATTCCCAGCTCCTACGAGCAGTACTTC. Translating gives CASSYSWTIPSSYEQYF.

The V and J genes are TRBV18 and TRBJ2-5, with D maybe TRBD1 (6 bases). V gave up 0 bases and J gave up 1 base, with 12 bases separating them. The CDR3 covers 16 residues. Germline CDR1 and CDR2: KGHSH and LQKENI. In DNA form, the CDR3 reads TGTGCCAGCTCACCACCGTTGGGACAAGGCCAAGAGACCCAGTACTTC. Residues: CASSPPLGQGQETQYF.

This clone was detected a few times. The chain carries TRBV7-6 and TRBJ2-5, with D maybe TRBD2 (6 bases). Trimming took 3 bases from V and 5 from J, leaving 10 bases between them. The germline V gene encodes CDR1 SGHVS and CDR2 FNYEAQ. This CDR3 contains 13 residues. The CDR3 bases are TGTGCCAGCAGCTTTTCTCGGGGGGAGACCCAGTACTTC. It specifies CASSFSRGETQYF.

A remark on this clone: The identical CDR3 is also encoded by other nucleotide sequences in the sample. The chain joins TRBV19 to TRBJ1-3; D is unresolved. CDR1 is LNHDA and CDR2 is SQIVND in the germline V gene (reference sequence). The CDR3 length is 15 residues. The CDR3 spells CASRRDRNSGNTIYF. The CDR3 nucleotides read TGTGCTTCAAGACGGGATCGCAACTCTGGAAACACCATATATTTT.

The chain is built from TRBV9 and TRBJ2-1, with D perhaps given as TRBD1 or TRBD2 (7 bases each). Germline CDR1 SGDLS, CDR2 YYNGEE. With 4 bases removed from V and 0 bases from J, the gap between germline ends came to 20 bases. This CDR3 region has 18 residues. The CDR3 reads CASSPTSVGDSSYNEQFF. The DNA for the CDR3 is TGTGCCAGCAGCCCAACTAGCGTCGGGGACAGCTCCTACAATGAGCAGTTCTTC.

The chain joins TRBV21-1 to TRBJ1-1. TRBV21-1 represents a pseudogene. The CDR3 runs to 14 residues. CDR3 nucleotide sequence: TGTGCCAGCAGCAAAGGGGAGGGGGACACTGAAGCTTTCTTT. Protein sequence: CASSKGEGDTEAFF.

This chain joins TRBV5-1 and TRBJ2-1, with D perhaps TRBD1 or TRBD2 (6 bases each). CDR1 is SGHRS and CDR2 is YFSETQ in the germline V gene. Trimming took 0 bases from V and 8 from J, leaving 12 bases between them. This CDR3 is built from 14 residues. The CDR3 DNA follows: TGCGCCAGCAGCTTGGAGGGGGAGGCCTATGAGCAGTTCTTC. It is translated as CASSLEGEAYEQFF.

This clone was detected a few times. The chain employs TRBV9 and TRBJ1-3, with no clear D. The V gene lost 0 bases and the J gene lost 0 bases, with 4 bases spanning the gap. CDR1 and CDR2 (germline): SGDLS, YYNGEE. This CDR3 contains 14 residues. The CDR3 sequence: CASSVASSGNTIYF. The CDR3 DNA sequence: TGTGCCAGCAGCGTAGCCAGCTCTGGAAACACCATATATTTT.